This T cell receptor (beta chain) is drawn from a study of monozygotic twins with cystic fibrosis. Study-wide background: Around 3 micrograms of fragmented DNA underwent about 16 PCR cycles for library preparation.

The protocol was immunoSEQ multiplex PCR, while the TCRdb copy is restricted to in-frame clones and leaves out a portion. The sample lists about 23,000 clones; 80% to 95% were seen once. CDR3 length: 15 residues. CDR1 and CDR2 (germline): MGHRA, YSYEKL. V lost 0 bases, J lost 6 bases, and 14 bases lay in between. Regarding this clone: Its antigen is currently unknown.

General study findings and limits: Unrelated CF individuals shared fewer identical clonotypes than monozygotic CF twins.

The chain employs TRBV4-1 and TRBJ1-2; D is unresolved. The sequence derives from a girl aged 2 to 10 with cystic fibrosis. Sequenced: blood. DNA of the CDR3: TGCGCCAGCAGCCAAGAGAGGAGGGTTTCGGATGGCTACACCTTC. As protein: CASSQERRVSDGYTF.